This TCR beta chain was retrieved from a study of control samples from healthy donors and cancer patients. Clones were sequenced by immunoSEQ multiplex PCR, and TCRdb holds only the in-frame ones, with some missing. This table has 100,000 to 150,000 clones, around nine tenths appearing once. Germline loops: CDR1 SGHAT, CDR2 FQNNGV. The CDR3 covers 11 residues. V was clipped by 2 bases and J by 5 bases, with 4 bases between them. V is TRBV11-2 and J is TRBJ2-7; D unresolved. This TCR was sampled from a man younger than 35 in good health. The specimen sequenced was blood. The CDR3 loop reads CASSLQDEQYF. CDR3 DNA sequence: TGTGCCAGCAGCTTACAGGACGAGCAGTACTTC.